These 28 T cell receptor beta chains were sequenced from one sample in a study of T cells in Graves' hyperthyroidism and ophthalmopathy. Authors of the study amplified TCR beta CDR3 regions from RNA transcripts. When the TCR CDR3 underwent first-round RT-PCR, the HTBI primer set was used. TCRdb analysed the multiplex PCR reads with MiXCR anew, one entry per CDR3 protein. The data hold 380,000 or so distinct CDR3 sequences, with about 19% observed a single time. The specimen was blood. The receptors originated from a young woman with Graves' hyperthyroidism.

This clonotype was seen repeatedly, ten times or more. This chain uses TRBV30 with TRBJ1-5, with unresolved D. V was pared by 4 bases and J by 1 base, with 8 bases between. CDR1 is GTSNPN and CDR2 is SVGIG in the germline V gene (reference sequence). The length of the CDR3 is 13 residues. CDR3 in amino acids: CAWNLASNQPQHF. CDR3 nucleotides: TGTGCCTGGAACCTAGCGAGCAATCAGCCCCAGCATTTT. Variable domain in full (rest from reference TRBV30 and TRBJ1-5): SQTIHQWPATLVQPVGSPLSLECTVEGTSNPNLYWYRQAAGRGLQLLFYSVGIGQISSEVPQNLSASRPQDRQFILSSKKLLLSDSGFYLCAWNLASNQPQHFGDGTRLSIL.

The gene calls are TRBV12-3 or TRBV12-4 and TRBJ2-5, with D uncertain. The CDR3 loop spans 11 amino acids. V was shortened by 2 bases and J by 9 bases, with 7 bases between the two germline ends. The DNA for the CDR3 is TGTGCCAGCAGTTTAAGGGTGGCCCAGTACTTC. Protein sequence: CASSLRVAQYF.

This clonotype occurred many times. J is TRBJ2-2 and V is TRBV12-3 or TRBV12-4; 7 bases fit TRBD2. The CDR3 length is 16 residues. The junction had 8 bases not matched to a gene; V was cut back by 6 bases and J by 1 base. CDR3 bases: TGTGCCAGCAGACCCCGGGGAGGGAGGAACACCGGGGAGCTGTTTTTT. Protein product: CASRPRGGRNTGELFF.

This clonotype was picked up many times. In DNA form, the CDR3 reads TGTGCCAGCACGGAAAGGGCAGGACTAAAGATCGGGGAGCTGTTTTTT. Translating it yields CASTERAGLKIGELFF. The V and J genes are TRBV6-5 and TRBJ2-2, with D tentatively TRBD2 (6 bases). The CDR3 runs 16 residues. Germline V lookup: CDR1 MNHEY, CDR2 SVGAGI. Trimming left V 7 bases short and J 7 bases short, with 22 bases between.

This clonotype was counted at least ten times. The V gene is TRBV7-9, the J gene TRBJ1-2; D might be TRBD1 (6 bases). V shed 1 base and J shed 2 bases, with 11 bases lying between them. The CDR3 is 15 residues long. Germline V CDR1 and CDR2: SEHNR, FQNEAQ (reference sequence). This CDR3 reads CASSLEGGANYGYTF. CDR3 DNA: TGTGCCAGCAGCTTAGAAGGGGGAGCCAACTATGGCTACACCTTC.

This clonotype was observed many times. The chain is built from TRBV2 and TRBJ2-7; 8 nucleotides match TRBD1. The V gene's germline CDR1 is SNHLY and CDR2 FYNNEI. CDR3 size: 17 residues. The V segment lost 3 bases and the J segment 6 bases; nucleotides outside the gene matches: 16. CDR3 residues: CASSDSAAQGTGSEQYF. The CDR3, as DNA: TGTGCCAGCAGTGACTCCGCCGCTCAAGGGACAGGAAGCGAGCAGTACTTC.

This clonotype was found many times. This sequence joins TRBV5-5 and TRBJ1-1, with D perhaps matching TRBD1 (6 bases). Trimming cost V 6 bases and J 5 bases, with 17 bases left between them. CDR1 is SGHKS and CDR2 is YYEKEE in the germline V gene (reference sequence). The CDR3 covers 14 residues. The CDR3, as DNA: TGTGCCAGCAACATACAGGGATCGGGAACTGAAGCTTTCTTT. As protein: CASNIQGSGTEAFF. Full variable domain (outside the CDR3, taken from reference TRBV5-5 and TRBJ1-1): DAGVTQSPTHLIKTRGQQVTLRCSPISGHKSVSWYQQVLGQGPQFIFQYYEKEERGRGNFPDRFSARQFPNYSSELNVNALLLGDSALYLCASNIQGSGTEAFFGQGTRLTVV.

V gene TRBV6-1 combines with J gene TRBJ1-5; tentative D call: TRBD1 (5 bases). Per germline, CDR1 MNHNS and CDR2 SASEGT. The CDR3 has 12 residues. CDR3 DNA sequence: TGTGCAACCCGGGGGACGGATCAGCCCCAGCATTTT. Translation: CATRGTDQPQHF.

This clonotype was seen repeatedly, ten times or more. The chain combines TRBV28 with TRBJ2-7; D is ambiguous. From germline, CDR1 is MDHEN and CDR2 SYDVKM. Trimming pared 8 bases from V and 3 bases from J, leaving 14 bases between. The CDR3 has 13 residues. The CDR3 region has the DNA TGTGCCAGCCGGCGCCGGGCGGACTACGAGCAGTACTTC. It encodes CASRRRADYEQYF.

This clonotype has at least ten counts. V is TRBV12-3 or TRBV12-4 and J is TRBJ1-1; D is possibly TRBD1 (5 bases). With 6 bases removed from V and 5 bases from J, the gap between germline ends came to 13 bases. This CDR3 has 13 amino acids. The CDR3 nucleotides are TGTGCCAGCAGCCAGAGCCGGGGGACTGAAGCTTTCTTT. It yields the protein CASSQSRGTEAFF.

This clonotype appeared many times. The chain employs TRBV6-5 and TRBJ2-2, with TRBD2 as a possible D gene (5 bases). The CDR3 spans 14 residues. CDR1 is MNHEY, CDR2 SVGAGI, per germline. V lost 0 bases to trimming and J lost 6 bases, with 8 bases between them. CDR3 residues: CASSYSRRSGELFF. In nucleotides, the CDR3 is TGTGCCAGCAGTTACTCCCGGAGGTCCGGGGAGCTGTTTTTT.

This clonotype was counted at least ten times. The junction does not match germline at one end; this may be a read error. The rearrangement links TRBV11-2 to TRBJ1-3; D remains ambiguous. The germline V gene encodes CDR1 SGHAT and CDR2 FQNNGV. The CDR3 loop spans 13 amino acids. CDR3 in amino acids: CASSASRGNTTYF. The CDR3 nucleotides are TGTGCCAGCAGCGCGTCACGGGGAAACACCACATATTTT.

The chain has TRBV6-5 and TRBJ2-7; tentatively, D is TRBD1 or TRBD2 (5 bases each). Germline V gene data show CDR1 as MNHEY and CDR2 as SVGAGI. The V end lost 0 bases, the J end lost 1 base, and 13 bases lay between the germline ends. This CDR3 is 16 amino acids long. As DNA, the CDR3 is TGTGCCAGCAGTTACTCGCCGGGGCGGAGTTCCTACGAGCAGTACTTC. Translating gives CASSYSPGRSSYEQYF.

The table lists this clonotype with many counts. The chain is built from TRBV6-1 and TRBJ1-5, with D unclear. Germline CDR1 is MNHNS and CDR2 is SASEGT. This CDR3 has 13 amino acids. The V end lost 6 bases, the J end lost 4 bases, and 10 bases lay between the germline ends. CDR3 bases: TGTGCCAGCAGCCATGACTGGAATCAGCCCCAGCATTTT. Its protein product is CASSHDWNQPQHF.

This clonotype has at least ten counts. The chain carries TRBV7-2 and TRBJ2-2, with a tentative D call TRBD2 (6 bases). The CDR3 extends over 17 amino acids. Germline V gene sequence: CDR1 SGHTA, CDR2 FQGNSA. V lost 4 bases and J lost 5, with 20 bases in between. The CDR3 sequence is CASSSGYRGAGTGELFF. The DNA of the CDR3 is TGTGCCAGCAGCTCAGGCTATCGGGGCGCGGGAACCGGGGAGCTGTTTTTT. Full variable domain (outside the CDR3, taken from reference TRBV7-2 and TRBJ2-2): GAGVSQSPSNKVTEKGKDVELRCDPISGHTALYWYRQSLGQGLEFLIYFQGNSAPDKSGLPSDRFSAERTGGSVSTLTIQRTQQEDSAVYLCASSSGYRGAGTGELFFGEGSRLTVL.

The V call is TRBV27, the J call TRBJ2-2; 12 positions agree with TRBD2. The germline V gene encodes CDR1 MNHEY and CDR2 SMNVEV (reference sequence). The V and J ends lost 5 bases and 3 bases, in that order; junction bases with no gene match: 10. The CDR3 runs to 18 residues. CDR3 nucleotides: TGTGCCAGCAGTAACTGGATACTAGCGGGGGGTTACACCGGGGAGCTGTTTTTT. This codes for CASSNWILAGGYTGELFF.

In its sample, this clonotype was seen many times. This chain connects TRBV7-8 to TRBJ1-2; 11 bases match TRBD1. This CDR3 contains 18 residues. Germline V lookup: CDR1 SGHVS, CDR2 FQNEAQ. V dropped 2 bases and J dropped 5; count of bases not matched to a gene: 13. This chain's CDR3 is CASSLSGQGVSRRYGYTF. CDR3 DNA sequence: TGTGCCAGCAGCTTATCGGGACAGGGGGTTAGTAGACGGTATGGCTACACCTTC.

This clonotype was seen ten or more times. This rearrangement joins TRBV6-2 or TRBV6-3 to TRBJ2-2, with a possible D match to TRBD2 (5 bases). Per the germline V gene, CDR1 is MNHEY and CDR2 is SVGEGT. This CDR3 region has 14 residues. Trimming removed 4 bases from V and 3 bases from J, with 9 bases in between. The chain's CDR3 is CASSFFGDTGELFF. The CDR3 DNA is TGTGCCAGCAGTTTTTTCGGGGACACCGGGGAGCTGTTTTTT.

This clonotype has at least ten counts. The V call is TRBV4-2, the J call TRBJ1-2; TRBD1 matches at 10 bases. Germline lookup yields CDR1 LGHNA and CDR2 YNFKEQ. The J segment lost 5 bases and the V segment lost 3 bases, leaving 21 bases of the junction unmatched. This CDR3 region has 20 residues. CDR3 bases: TGTGCCAGCAGCCATCATGGGACAGGGGAGAGGATGGTTGGGCTATATGGCTACACCTTC. It yields the protein CASSHHGTGERMVGLYGYTF.

This clonotype showed up many times. The chain joins TRBV5-5 to TRBJ2-7; D may be TRBD1 or TRBD2 (5 bases each). The CDR3 is 13 residues long. V lost 2 bases, J lost 11 bases, and 17 bases lay in between. CDR1 and CDR2 from the germline V gene are SGHKS and YYEKEE (reference sequence). CDR3 coding DNA: TGTGCCAGCAGCTTTACCTCAGGGAGAACCAAGTACTTC. Protein sequence: CASSFTSGRTKYF.

The V and J genes are TRBV27 and TRBJ2-2, with 9 nucleotides matching TRBD1. Germline lookup yields CDR1 MNHEY and CDR2 SMNVEV (reference sequence). Trimming removed 3 bases from V and 3 bases from J; junction bases left unmatched: 8. The CDR3 covers 17 residues. The CDR3 sequence: CASSFPQGAFDTGELFF. CDR3 DNA: TGTGCCAGCAGTTTTCCACAGGGGGCGTTCGACACCGGGGAGCTGTTTTTT.

This clonotype was recorded many times. This chain joins TRBV28 and TRBJ1-2, with D possibly being TRBD1 (6 bases). The length of the CDR3 is 14 residues. V lost 6 bases and J lost 6, with 17 bases in between. CDR1 is MDHEN and CDR2 is SYDVKM in the germline V gene. CDR3 coding DNA: TGTGCCAGCAGAGTACCGGGACAAGTCCATGGCTACACCTTC. Protein: CASRVPGQVHGYTF.

This clonotype occurred many times. The gene calls are TRBV15 and TRBJ1-1, with D perhaps matching TRBD1 (5 bases). The CDR3 is 16 residues long. V lost 0 bases and J 1 base, leaving 12 bases between the germline ends. Germline-derived CDR1 and CDR2 are LNHNV and YYDKDF (reference sequence). CDR3 coding DNA: TGTGCCACCAGCAGAGAGGCGGGGACGGAGAACACTGAAGCTTTCTTT. It is translated as CATSREAGTENTEAFF.

This clonotype has more than one count but fewer than ten. V gene TRBV14 combines with J gene TRBJ1-3; perhaps TRBD1 as D (5 bases). The germline V and J ends were trimmed by 4 bases and 0 bases, with 16 bases remaining between them. Germline V gene data show CDR1 as SGHDN and CDR2 as FVKESK. The CDR3 is made up of 17 amino acids. CDR3 region: CASSLLPGTRSGNTIYF. The CDR3 DNA follows: TGTGCCAGCAGCCTCCTTCCGGGGACCCGCTCTGGAAACACCATATATTTT.

In its sample, this clonotype was seen many times. This chain joins TRBV28 and TRBJ1-5; no clear D gene. Germline CDR1 is MDHEN and CDR2 is SYDVKM. The CDR3 loop spans 13 amino acids. V was clipped by 6 bases and J by 2 bases, with 8 bases between them. The CDR3, as DNA: TGTGCCAGCAGCATTACGGGCAATCAGCCCCAGCATTTT. This sequence encodes CASSITGNQPQHF.

This clonotype was recorded many times. V usage is TRBV13 and J usage is TRBJ2-5; TRBD1 matches at 9 bases. The CDR3 is 14 residues long. CDR1 and CDR2 (germline): PRHDT, FYEKMQ (reference sequence). The trim removed 5 bases at V and 6 bases at J, leaving 7 bases unmatched. In nucleotides, the CDR3 is TGTGCCAGCAGCATCGGACAGGGGTGGCAGACCCAGTACTTC. This sequence encodes CASSIGQGWQTQYF.

This clonotype was seen many times. The chain couples TRBV6-2 or TRBV6-3 to TRBJ2-7; D is uncertain. This CDR3 is built from 13 residues. CDR1 MNHEY and CDR2 SVGEGT come from the germline V gene. V was trimmed by 7 bases and J by 3 bases, leaving 13 bases between them. CDR3 in DNA: TGTGCCAGCACAGACCCTCCGTGCTACGAGCAGTACTTC. It yields the protein CASTDPPCYEQYF.

This clonotype was counted at least ten times. This chain links TRBV29-1 with TRBJ1-2; D is ambiguous. CDR3 length: 12 amino acids. CDR1 SQVTM and CDR2 ANQGSEA come from the germline V gene. Between the trimmed V and J ends, which lost 6 bases and 3 bases, there was a span of 11 bases. CDR3 in DNA: TGCAGCGTCTTGGAGAGGGACTATGGCTACACCTTC. Its protein product is CSVLERDYGYTF.